Below, 26 T cell receptor beta chains from the same sample are listed, as sequenced in a study of T-cell reconstitution after alpha-beta-depleted transplantation in children (dated by TCRdb to the mid-2010s). Libraries were constructed by PCR. The sequencer was an Illumina HiSeq 2500. Molecular barcoding was employed in the preparation of TCR libraries, with unique molecular identifiers being used to normalize TCRbeta repertoire quantification. TCRdb reran the public reads through fastp at Q25 and MiXCR, keeping productive beta chains. Each entry is one CDR3 protein sequence, shown with its most common DNA and genes. A total of about 350,000 distinct CDR3 sequences appear in this sample, 10% to 15% of them only once. The ten top clones hold 3.5% to 4.5% of the sample. The starting material was PBMCs, obtained from the stem cell graft. The origin of the receptors is a human donor who donated a stem cell graft to a child with Fanconi anemia.

In its sample, this clonotype was seen a few times. The chain recombines TRBV10-3 with TRBJ2-3, with 11 positions matching TRBD2. This CDR3 is 17 amino acids long. Germline loops: CDR1 ENHRY, CDR2 SYGVKD. The V and J ends lost 6 bases and 0 bases, in that order; junction bases with no gene match: 8. CDR3 in DNA: TGTGCCATCAGCACCCCTCGACTAGCGGGGAGCACAGATACGCAGTATTTT. It yields the protein CAISTPRLAGSTDTQYF.

The J gene is TRBJ2-1, the V gene TRBV24-1; 9 bases fit TRBD1. This CDR3 is 15 amino acids long. The V segment lost 4 bases and the J segment 7 bases; nucleotides outside the gene matches: 7. Germline values: CDR1 KGHDR, CDR2 SFDVKD. The CDR3, as DNA: TGTGCCACCAGTGAAGGTAGGACAGGGGATAATGAGCAGTTCTTC. Its protein product is CATSEGRTGDNEQFF.

Details on this clonotype: This may be a read error: a much more frequent sequence differs by one nucleotide. J is TRBJ1-1 and V is TRBV5-6; D is unresolved. The germline gives CDR1 SGHDT, CDR2 YYEEEE. Between the trimmed V and J ends, which lost 6 bases and 2 bases, there was a span of 11 bases. This CDR3 is 13 amino acids long. DNA for the CDR3: TGTGCCAGCAATAGTTCTTTAAACACTGAAGCTTTCTTT. Protein product: CASNSSLNTEAFF. Drawing the rest from reference TRBV5-6 and TRBJ1-1, the complete variable domain is DAGVTQSPTHLIKTRGQQVTLRCSPKSGHDTVSWYQQALGQGPQFIFQYYEEEERQRGNFPDRFSGHQFPNYSSELNVNALLLGDSALYLCASNSSLNTEAFFGQGTRLTVV.

This chain uses TRBV5-1 with TRBJ2-2, with a weak D call TRBD1 (6 bases). CDR3 length: 15 amino acids. CDR1 is SGHRS, CDR2 YFSETQ, per germline. The V and J ends lost 3 bases and 3 bases respectively, with 12 bases between them. The CDR3: CASSSGVRDTGELFF. The CDR3 DNA is TGCGCCAGCAGCTCAGGGGTACGGGACACCGGGGAGCTGTTTTTT.

This clonotype was recorded many times. This chain uses TRBV5-6 with TRBJ2-3; no clear D gene. The CDR3 is made up of 13 amino acids. Trimming shortened V by 4 bases and J by 11 bases, and 17 bases separated the two germline ends. Germline V gene data show CDR1 as SGHDT and CDR2 as YYEEEE. The CDR3 sequence: CASSATPQIKQYF. In DNA form, the CDR3 reads TGTGCCAGCAGCGCAACCCCACAGATAAAGCAGTATTTT.

This clonotype showed up many times. This CDR3 is CASSVGGVGELFF. The CDR3, as DNA: TGTGCCAGCAGTGTAGGCGGCGTGGGGGAGCTGTTTTTT. This sequence joins TRBV2 and TRBJ2-2; D is uncertain. CDR1 is SNHLY and CDR2 is FYNNEI in the germline V gene. The ends were cut back, 4 bases at V and 8 bases at J, with 11 bases in the middle. The CDR3 covers 13 residues.

This clonotype was recorded at least ten times. The rearrangement joins TRBV28 to TRBJ2-5, with unresolved D. The CDR3 extends over 15 amino acids. Germline loops: CDR1 MDHEN, CDR2 SYDVKM. Deletions cut 5 bases from V and 0 bases from J, with 13 bases between. DNA of the CDR3: TGTGCCAGCAGTGGTCTAGGACGGAACCAAGAGACCCAGTACTTC. Translation gives CASSGLGRNQETQYF.

This clonotype has just one count. This chain connects TRBV6-9 to TRBJ2-1, with D tentatively TRBD2 (6 bases). The CDR3 extends over 20 amino acids. Trimming took 11 bases from V and 1 from J, leaving 33 bases between them. Germline CDR1 reads MNHGY; CDR2 reads SVAAGI. The DNA of the CDR3 is TGTGCCGCCAGTTATCGGGGGTCGGGCAAGGGAATAACGTCCTACAATGAGCAGTTCTTC. Its translation: CAASYRGSGKGITSYNEQFF.

The V call is TRBV20-1, the J call TRBJ2-3; 9 positions match TRBD1. Trimming took 0 bases from V and 0 from J; bases not matched to a gene: 4. Germline values: CDR1 DFQATT, CDR2 SNEGSKA (reference sequence). The CDR3 has 16 amino acids. The DNA of the CDR3 is TGCAGTGCTAGAGACCCCGGGACAGGGAGCACAGATACGCAGTATTTT. Its protein product is CSARDPGTGSTDTQYF.

V usage is TRBV7-9 and J usage is TRBJ2-7, with a tentative D call TRBD1 (6 bases). This CDR3 has 15 residues. V shed 1 base and J shed 5 bases, with 15 bases lying between them. The V gene's germline CDR1 is SEHNR and CDR2 FQNEAQ (reference sequence). CDR3 in amino acids: CASSLVGAGVDEQYV. The CDR3 DNA follows: TGTGCCAGCAGCTTAGTGGGGGCAGGGGTGGACGAGCAGTACGTC.

V and J are TRBV4-2 and TRBJ1-2, with unresolved D. Trimming stripped 0 bases from V and 0 bases from J, with 8 bases between. The CDR3 spans 15 residues. Per germline, CDR1 LGHNA and CDR2 YNFKEQ. The CDR3 DNA reads as TGTGCCAGCAGCCAAGATGCACGGCCTAACTATGGCTACACCTTC. Its translation is CASSQDARPNYGYTF.

The chain has TRBV18 and TRBJ2-3, with a weak D call TRBD1 (5 bases). The CDR3 is made up of 15 amino acids. Germline CDR1 is KGHSH and CDR2 is LQKENI. V dropped 0 bases and J dropped 1 base, with 8 bases sitting between them. CDR3: CASSPPKGGTDTQYF. CDR3 sequence (DNA): TGTGCCAGCTCACCACCTAAAGGGGGCACAGATACGCAGTATTTT.

The chain carries TRBV4-2 and TRBJ1-2, with unresolved D. The CDR3 covers 15 residues. CDR1 LGHNA and CDR2 YNFKEQ come from the germline V gene. With 3 bases removed from V and 8 bases from J, the gap between germline ends came to 19 bases. CDR3 coding DNA: TGTGCCAGCAGCCACCCGGACGCCCCAAATAGGGGCTACACCTTC. It encodes CASSHPDAPNRGYTF.

The chain is built from TRBV10-3 and TRBJ2-1, with a weak D call TRBD2 (6 bases). The V gene lost 9 bases and the J gene lost 0 bases, with 9 bases spanning the gap. Germline assignment: CDR1 ENHRY and CDR2 SYGVKD. This CDR3 spans 13 amino acids. The CDR3 loop is CAIRESSYNEQFF. The CDR3 DNA is TGTGCCATTCGGGAGAGCTCCTACAATGAGCAGTTCTTC.

The rearrangement links TRBV5-6 to TRBJ1-5, with D maybe TRBD1 (6 bases). CDR1 is SGHDT and CDR2 is YYEEEE in the germline V gene. This CDR3 comprises 14 residues. V was shortened by 3 bases and J by 6 bases, with 13 bases between the two germline ends. As DNA, the CDR3 is TGTGCCAGCAGCTGGGGTAGGGGGGCTCAGCCCCAGCATTTT. Protein sequence: CASSWGRGAQPQHF.

J is TRBJ2-1 and V is TRBV10-3, with D unclear. There are 13 residues in the CDR3. Germline V lookup: CDR1 ENHRY, CDR2 SYGVKD. The V end was cut by 9 bases, the J end by 7 bases, with 16 bases between. CDR3 protein: CAISDRLGNEQFF. The CDR3 DNA is TGTGCCATATCGGACCGTCTGGGGAATGAGCAGTTCTTC.

This clonotype has a handful of counts. This chain connects TRBV15 to TRBJ2-5, with 12 nucleotides matching TRBD2. From germline, CDR1 is LNHNV and CDR2 YYDKDF (reference sequence). V lost 5 bases, J lost 2 bases, and 3 bases stayed unmatched. The CDR3 loop spans 15 amino acids. The CDR3 here is CATSRLAGVQETQYF. For the CDR3, the DNA is TGTGCCACCAGCCGACTAGCGGGGGTACAAGAGACCCAGTACTTC.

This clonotype has just a few counts. The chain combines TRBV18 with TRBJ1-1; D not resolved. Germline-derived CDR1 and CDR2 are KGHSH and LQKENI. Deletions cut 6 bases from V and 1 base from J, with 15 bases between. The CDR3 sequence is 15 residues long. CDR3 region: CASSRDEATNTEAFF. CDR3 coding DNA: TGTGCCAGCTCTAGAGACGAGGCTACGAACACTGAAGCTTTCTTT.

The chain combines TRBV29-1 with TRBJ1-5; D is possibly TRBD1 (6 bases). Trimming stripped 7 bases from V and 0 bases from J, with 13 bases between. The CDR3 runs to 14 residues. CDR1 and CDR2 (germline): SQVTM, ANQGSEA. The CDR3 DNA is TGCAGCGCCAGGGGAGGGGATAGCAATCAGCCCCAGCATTTT. Amino acids: CSARGGDSNQPQHF. Based on the CDR3 plus reference TRBV29-1 and TRBJ1-5, the full variable domain is SAVISQKPSRDICQRGTSLTIQCQVDSQVTMMFWYRQQPGQSLTLIATANQGSEATYESGFVIDKFPISRPNLTFSTLTVSNMSPEDSSIYLCSARGGDSNQPQHFGDGTRLSIL.

This clonotype came up a few times. The chain joins TRBV5-1 to TRBJ1-2, with 7 bases identical to TRBD1. There are 14 residues in the CDR3. Germline V CDR1 and CDR2: SGHRS, YFSETQ. Unmatched junction bases numbered 9, after V lost 4 bases and J lost 6 bases. The CDR3 DNA reads as TGCGCCAGCAGCCAGGGACAGTCGACGGATGGCTACACCTTC. This encodes CASSQGQSTDGYTF.

This clonotype showed up many times. The genes are TRBV7-9 and TRBJ2-3, with 7 nucleotides matching TRBD1. Germline-derived CDR1 and CDR2 are SEHNR and FQNEAQ (reference sequence). V shed 1 base and J 5 bases; nucleotides not matched to a gene: 9. This CDR3 spans 16 amino acids. The CDR3 loop reads CASSLGTGPRKDTQYF. In DNA, the CDR3 is TGTGCCAGCAGCTTAGGGACAGGACCTCGCAAAGATACGCAGTATTTT.

This clonotype has at least ten counts. The V and J genes are TRBV5-1 and TRBJ1-1; no clear D gene. Trimming left V 0 bases short and J 4 bases short, with 10 bases between. The length of the CDR3 is 14 residues. CDR1 is SGHRS, CDR2 YFSETQ, per germline. The CDR3 bases are TGCGCCAGCAGCTTGGTTGCAGCGGGCACTGAAGCTTTCTTT. Protein sequence: CASSLVAAGTEAFF.

This clonotype was observed at least ten times. The V call is TRBV27, the J call TRBJ2-7; 7 nucleotides match TRBD1. Germline V CDR1 and CDR2: MNHEY, SMNVEV (reference sequence). The CDR3 contains 16 residues. V lost 6 bases to trimming and J lost 2 bases; unmatched junction nucleotides: 13. CDR3 sequence: CASRLPTGKETYEQYF. CDR3 DNA: TGTGCCAGCAGGCTACCGACAGGGAAGGAGACCTACGAGCAGTACTTC.

In its sample, this clonotype was seen a few times. V usage is TRBV4-2 and J usage is TRBJ1-2; 10 positions agree with TRBD1. The CDR3 has 16 amino acids. The V gene end was trimmed by 4 bases and the J gene end by 5 bases; junction bases not matched to a gene: 10. Looked up from germline, CDR1 is LGHNA and CDR2 is YNFKEQ. CDR3 DNA sequence: TGTGCCAGCAGCCCCGGGACAGGGGTGATGCGGTATGGCTACACCTTC. Translation: CASSPGTGVMRYGYTF.

This clonotype was counted at least ten times. A junction end diverges from the germline sequence, so it may reflect a read error. The rearrangement joins TRBV5-1 to TRBJ1-1; 7 positions agree with TRBD1. The length of the CDR3 is 14 residues. CDR1 and CDR2 (germline): SGHRS, YFSETQ. CDR3 in amino acids: CASSLTGSNTEAFF. CDR3 DNA sequence: TGTGCCAGCAGTCTGACAGGGTCGAACACTGAAGCTTTCTTT.

This clonotype was found many times. The J gene is TRBJ1-6, the V gene TRBV25-1; D not certain. V was cut by 7 bases and J by 5 bases, with 15 bases left in between. The CDR3 has 15 residues. Germline assignment: CDR1 MGHDK and CDR2 SYGVNS. This CDR3 reads CASTDPSSDNSPLHF. CDR3 DNA: TGTGCCAGCACTGACCCCTCCAGCGATAATTCACCCCTCCACTTT.